The 3 T cell receptor beta chains presented below share a single source sample, sequenced in a study of T cell repertoires in urothelial bladder cancer. TCRdb's copy holds only in-frame clones and misses some; the assay was immunoSEQ multiplex PCR. This table holds some 1,000 clones, around 73% found once. The specimen was tumor-infiltrating cells from bladder cancer. All receptors derive from a human donor with urothelial carcinoma.

The V call is TRBV1, the J call TRBJ2-6; the table's D call, TRBD1, has no DNA check behind it. TRBV1 is classified as a pseudogene. This CDR3 contains 17 residues. Here the CDR3 reads CTSRLTCAQSRANVLTF. In DNA, the CDR3 is TGCACCAGCAGGTTAACGTGTGCACAAAGTCGGGCCAACGTCCTGACTTTC.

This rearrangement joins TRBV4-1 to TRBJ1-5, with a tentative D call TRBD1 (5 bases). V shed 4 bases and J shed 1 base, with 11 bases lying between them. The germline V gene encodes CDR1 MGHRA and CDR2 YSYEKL. The CDR3 runs 15 residues. The CDR3 nucleotides are TGCGCCAGCAGCCCCCTGGGGGGGAGCAATCAGCCCCAGCATTTT. It yields the protein CASSPLGGSNQPQHF.

In its sample, this clone was seen once. The genes are TRBV5-1 and TRBJ2-5, with 10 bases that match TRBD2. The CDR3 is made up of 15 amino acids. Germline CDR1 reads SGHRS; CDR2 reads YFSETQ. The V segment lost 4 bases and the J segment 5 bases; nucleotides outside the gene matches: 8. The CDR3 region has the DNA TGCGCCAGCAGCCTAGTAGCGGGAGGACCTGAGACCCAGTACTTC. It is translated as CASSLVAGGPETQYF.